The next 13 T cell receptor beta chains were all read from a single sample in a study of T cell repertoires in cytomegalovirus infection. TCRdb reprocessed the reads with MiXCR, giving one entry per CDR3 protein. The sample yields about 480,000 distinct CDR3 sequences, roughly a third seen once. The antigens of these receptors remain unknown. The specimen comprised cultured PBMCs, sampled from culture after CMV antigen stimulation. These TCRs come from a human donor in good health (CMV status not recorded). Some clones in this sample may be carry-over from other donors' samples.

The chain combines TRBV6-2 or TRBV6-3 with TRBJ1-5, with unresolved D. CDR3 size: 16 residues. Germline V gene data show CDR1 as MNHEY and CDR2 as SVGEGT. V lost 6 bases to trimming and J lost 3 bases, with 18 bases between them. The CDR3 reads CASRFRSIGINQPQHF. DNA of the CDR3: TGTGCCAGCAGATTCCGGTCAATTGGTATCAATCAGCCCCAGCATTTT.

This clonotype came up many times. V is TRBV7-2 and J is TRBJ2-5; D is uncertain. Between the trimmed V and J ends, which lost 5 bases and 4 bases, there was a span of 11 bases. CDR1 is SGHTA and CDR2 is FQGNSA in the germline V gene. The CDR3 has 13 amino acids. CDR3 coding DNA: TGTGCCAGCAGCCCTCGGTGGGGAGAGACCCAGTACTTC. This sequence encodes CASSPRWGETQYF.

Only a few counts were recorded for this clonotype. The gene calls are TRBV4-1 and TRBJ1-2, with TRBD1 as a possible D gene (6 bases). CDR3 length equals 15 residues. Germline V gene data show CDR1 as MGHRA and CDR2 as YSYEKL. The germline V and J ends were trimmed by 2 bases and 0 bases, with 10 bases remaining between them. For the CDR3, the DNA is TGCGCCAGCAGCCAAATACAGGGCGCTAACTATGGCTACACCTTC. Amino acids: CASSQIQGANYGYTF.

V usage is TRBV12-5 and J usage is TRBJ1-1, with unresolved D. Germline V gene lookup returns CDR1 LGHNT and CDR2 FRNRAP. V lost 0 bases and J lost 8, with 13 bases in between. The CDR3 is 14 residues long. CDR3 residues: CASGLVPKQREAFF. The CDR3 DNA follows: TGTGCTAGTGGTTTGGTACCGAAGCAACGAGAAGCTTTCTTT. The full variable domain, completed using reference TRBV12-5 and TRBJ1-1, is DARVTQTPRHKVTEMGQEVTMRCQPILGHNTVFWYRQTMMQGLELLAYFRNRAPLDDSGMPKDRFSAEMPDATLATLKIQPSEPRDSAVYFCASGLVPKQREAFFGQGTRLTVV.

In its sample, this clonotype was seen many times. The chain combines TRBV4-3 with TRBJ2-6; possible D gene TRBD1, 7 bases. There are 20 residues in the CDR3. The V end lost 0 bases, the J end lost 2 bases, and 20 bases lay between the germline ends. CDR1 is LGHNA and CDR2 is YSLEER in the germline V gene. CDR3 nucleotide sequence: TGCGCCAGCAGCCAAGAAAGGGTGGCAGGGGGGATCGCTGGGGCCAACGTCCTGACTTTC. Protein: CASSQERVAGGIAGANVLTF.

This clonotype showed up just a few times. CDR3 DNA: TGTGCCAGCAGCTTAGGAGGCAGGGAGCACTATGGCTACACCTTC. Translation: CASSLGGREHYGYTF. The rearrangement joins TRBV11-2 to TRBJ1-2; D possibly corresponds to TRBD1 (5 bases). Germline values: CDR1 SGHAT, CDR2 FQNNGV. Trimming took 1 base from V and 3 from J, leaving 12 bases between them. The CDR3 spans 15 residues. The full variable domain, with the rest looked up from reference TRBV11-2 and TRBJ1-2, is EAGVAQSPRYKIIEKRQSVAFWCNPISGHATLYWYQQILGQGPKLLIQFQNNGVVDDSQLPKDRFSAERLKGVDSTLKIQPAKLEDSAVYLCASSLGGREHYGYTFGSGTRLTVV.

The chain employs TRBV7-9 and TRBJ2-7; weak D call: TRBD2 (5 bases). Trimming shortened V by 5 bases and J by 3 bases, and 11 bases separated the two germline ends. The germline gives CDR1 SEHNR, CDR2 FQNEAQ (reference sequence). This CDR3 is built from 13 residues. The CDR3 DNA reads as TGTGCCAGCAGCGGAGGACTGAGCTACGAGCAGTACTTC. It encodes CASSGGLSYEQYF.

The chain carries TRBV15 and TRBJ2-3; TRBD2 might be the D (6 bases). CDR3 length: 14 amino acids. Per the germline V gene, CDR1 is LNHNV and CDR2 is YYDKDF (reference sequence). Trimming shortened V by 9 bases and J by 0 bases, and 13 bases separated the two germline ends. CDR3 coding DNA: TGTGCCACTAAGGGGACTTCTAGCACAGATACGCAGTATTTT. As protein: CATKGTSSTDTQYF.

This chain joins TRBV6-2 or TRBV6-3 and TRBJ2-5, with D hard to call. The CDR3 runs 12 residues. The germline V gene has CDR1 MNHEY and CDR2 SVGEGT. V shed 1 base and J shed 2 bases, with 2 bases lying between them. The CDR3 DNA sequence: TGTGCCAGCAGTTACTTACAAGAGACCCAGTACTTC. The encoded protein is CASSYLQETQYF.

The chain uses TRBV4-3 and TRBJ1-2; no clear D. The V gene lost 0 bases and the J gene lost 4 bases, with 12 bases spanning the gap. Per germline, CDR1 LGHNA and CDR2 YSLEER. The CDR3 runs to 15 residues. CDR3 protein: CASSQDATQIYGYTF. CDR3 in DNA: TGCGCCAGCAGCCAAGATGCCACACAGATCTATGGCTACACCTTC.

The chain combines TRBV15 with TRBJ2-7, with 7 positions matching TRBD1. This CDR3 contains 13 residues. Germline CDR1 LNHNV, CDR2 YYDKDF (reference sequence). The junction had 2 bases not matched to a gene; V was cut back by 0 bases and J by 6 bases. CDR3 DNA sequence: TGTGCCACCAGCAGAGACCCAGGGGGCGAGCAGTACGTC. Translating gives CATSRDPGGEQYV.

The gene calls are TRBV7-2 and TRBJ2-1; D remains ambiguous. CDR1 SGHTA and CDR2 FQGNSA come from the germline V gene. The CDR3 covers 16 residues. Trimming left V 6 bases short and J 9 bases short, with 24 bases between. CDR3 bases: TGTGCCAGCAGTCCACCCACGGTTACGGAGACCATTGAGCAGTTCTTC. Translating gives CASSPPTVTETIEQFF.

Only one count was recorded for this clonotype. This rearrangement joins TRBV19 to TRBJ2-7; D may be TRBD2 (5 bases). The CDR3 has 15 amino acids. The V gene lost 2 bases and the J gene lost 2 bases, with 13 bases spanning the gap. CDR1 is LNHDA and CDR2 is SQIVND in the germline V gene (reference sequence). The CDR3 DNA follows: TGTGCCAGTAGTATATCCGCGTCCGGGACCTACGAGCAGTACTTC. It is translated as CASSISASGTYEQYF.